These 25 T cell receptor beta chains originate from one sample sequenced in a study. Via MiXCR, TCRdb re-called the 5' RACE reads, giving one row per CDR3 protein. The sample includes about 50,000 distinct CDR3 sequences, roughly 30% of them seen just once. The specimen was naive CD4+ T cells sorted from blood. Subset of the sample: naive CD4+ T cells, CD4+CD45RA+CD25-. The receptors come from a female donor with breast cancer.

Relative to its sample, this clonotype is medium-sized. This chain uses TRBV7-2 with TRBJ1-5; TRBD1 matches at 7 bases. The CDR3 sequence is 14 residues long. CDR1 and CDR2 (germline): SGHTA, FQGNSA. Trimming cost V 5 bases and J 4 bases; bases outside gene matches: 5. CDR3 amino acids: CASSVSGGNQPQHF. CDR3 DNA: TGTGCCAGCAGCGTATCAGGGGGAAATCAGCCCCAGCATTTT.

For the CDR3, the DNA is TGTGCCAGCAGACGAAAGGGCAGAGCTTTCTTT. It is translated as CASRRKGRAFF. The chain recombines TRBV6-5 with TRBJ1-1; D gene ambiguous. The CDR3 has 11 amino acids. The germline CDR1 and CDR2 sequences are MNHEY and SVGAGI. Trimming took off 6 bases at V and 10 bases at J, with 12 bases between the two ends.

The V and J genes are TRBV9 and TRBJ2-1; TRBD2 matches at 12 bases. The germline V gene has CDR1 SGDLS and CDR2 YYNGEE. Trimming took 4 bases from V and 0 from J; bases not matched to a gene: 11. The CDR3 spans 19 residues. This CDR3 reads CASSLRIGLAGSSYNEQFF. Here the CDR3 DNA reads TGTGCCAGCAGCCTCCGTATTGGACTAGCGGGGAGCTCCTACAATGAGCAGTTCTTC.

This clonotype was observed a handful of times. The J gene is TRBJ2-6, the V gene TRBV7-6; TRBD1 aligns across 7 bases. The CDR3 sequence is 17 residues long. The trim removed 6 bases at V and 0 bases at J, leaving 8 bases unmatched. CDR1 and CDR2 (germline): SGHVS, FNYEAQ. CDR3 DNA sequence: TGTGCCAGCAGGAAGACAGGGAAAGACTCTGGGGCCAACGTCCTGACTTTC. Translated, it gives CASRKTGKDSGANVLTF. Full variable domain (outside the CDR3, taken from reference TRBV7-6 and TRBJ2-6): GAGVSQSPRYKVTKRGQDVALRCDPISGHVSLYWYRQALGQGPEFLTYFNYEAQQDKSGLPNDRFSAERPEGSISTLTIQRTEQRDSAMYRCASRKTGKDSGANVLTFGAGSRLTVL.

This sequence joins TRBV5-1 and TRBJ1-1, with a weak D call TRBD1 (6 bases). The CDR3 runs 16 residues. Trimming took 0 bases from V and 0 from J, leaving 12 bases between them. Germline V gene sequence: CDR1 SGHRS, CDR2 YFSETQ. This CDR3 reads CASSLGWGALNTEAFF. The CDR3 bases are TGCGCCAGCAGCTTGGGTTGGGGGGCATTGAACACTGAAGCTTTCTTT.

This clonotype was counted between two and nine times. The chain has TRBV7-8 and TRBJ2-7; TRBD2 matches 13 bases. This CDR3 is built from 16 residues. The germline V gene has CDR1 SGHVS and CDR2 FQNEAQ. V gave up 1 base and J gave up 7 bases; unmatched junction bases: 7. CDR3 loop: CASSLGTSGGSREQYF. CDR3 coding DNA: TGTGCCAGCAGCTTAGGGACTAGCGGGGGTTCACGGGAGCAGTACTTC.

This clonotype showed up many times. The genes are TRBV9 and TRBJ1-2; D is unclear. The V gene's germline CDR1 is SGDLS and CDR2 YYNGEE. V lost 0 bases to trimming and J lost 8 bases, with 11 bases between them. The CDR3 is 13 residues long. The CDR3 protein is CASSVDNSRGYTF. The CDR3 region has the DNA TGTGCCAGCAGCGTAGATAACAGTCGAGGCTACACCTTC.

This chain joins TRBV12-3 or TRBV12-4 and TRBJ2-7; no clear D gene. This CDR3 is built from 11 residues. V lost 5 bases and J lost 6, with 8 bases in between. The CDR3 sequence: CASSLSSEQYF. As DNA, the CDR3 is TGTGCCAGCAGTCTTAGCTCCGAGCAGTACTTC.

This chain links TRBV7-3 with TRBJ2-2; D is ambiguous. The V gene lost 5 bases and the J gene lost 4 bases, with 11 bases spanning the gap. Germline-derived CDR1 and CDR2 are SGHTA and FQGTGA. The CDR3 totals 14 residues. CDR3 sequence: CASSPHGPTGELFF. DNA for the CDR3: TGTGCCAGCAGCCCTCACGGGCCCACCGGGGAGCTGTTTTTT.

A few counts support this clonotype. The rearrangement links TRBV12-3 or TRBV12-4 to TRBJ2-1; no clear D gene. This CDR3 is built from 11 residues. Trimming shortened V by 8 bases and J by 7 bases, and 9 bases separated the two germline ends. CDR3 amino acids: CASLSTNEQFF. DNA of the CDR3: TGTGCCAGCCTTAGTACGAATGAGCAGTTCTTC.

Worth noting for this clonotype: A junction boundary mismatches the germline segment, possibly from a read error. The rearrangement joins TRBV5-1 to TRBJ2-1; D is uncertain. Germline V gene lookup returns CDR1 SGHRS and CDR2 YFSETQ. There are 14 residues in the CDR3. The CDR3: CASNLVLDDNEQFF. CDR3 coding DNA: TGCGCCAGCAACTTGGTTCTAGACGACAATGAGCAGTTCTTC.

This clonotype showed up many times. J is TRBJ1-2 and V is TRBV6-1; possible D gene TRBD1, 6 bases. Trimming removed 4 bases from V and 4 bases from J, with 7 bases in between. CDR1 and CDR2 (germline): MNHNS, SASEGT. There are 12 residues in the CDR3. In DNA, the CDR3 is TGTGCCAGCAGTGCGGACAGCTATGGCTACACCTTC. It encodes CASSADSYGYTF.

This clonotype appeared a few times. The gene calls are TRBV7-3 and TRBJ2-1, with 7 bases that match TRBD2. The CDR3 runs to 14 residues. Losses at the gene ends were 5 bases for V and 6 bases for J; bases not matched to a gene: 7. Germline assignment: CDR1 SGHTA and CDR2 FQGTGA. CDR3 amino acids: CASSTTSASNEQFF. In DNA, the CDR3 is TGTGCCAGCAGCACCACTAGCGCCAGCAATGAGCAGTTCTTC.

J is TRBJ2-5 and V is TRBV7-9; 8 bases line up with TRBD2. J lost 5 bases, V lost 3 bases, and 8 bases had no gene match. Germline lookup yields CDR1 SEHNR and CDR2 FQNEAQ (reference sequence). The length of the CDR3 is 15 residues. The CDR3 coding sequence is TGTGCCAGCAGCTTGTTAACGTCGGGGGGGGAGACCCAGTACTTC. Protein: CASSLLTSGGETQYF.

This clonotype was picked up a small number of times. This rearrangement joins TRBV9 to TRBJ2-5; 8 positions match TRBD1. Germline V lookup: CDR1 SGDLS, CDR2 YYNGEE. The J segment lost 4 bases and the V segment lost 2 bases, leaving 4 bases of the junction unmatched. The CDR3 totals 14 residues. CDR3 sequence: CASSVQGARETQYF. The CDR3 bases are TGTGCCAGCAGCGTTCAGGGGGCCCGAGAGACCCAGTACTTC.

The J gene is TRBJ2-3, the V gene TRBV12-3 or TRBV12-4; 7 positions agree with TRBD1. The CDR3 loop spans 15 amino acids. The J segment lost 11 bases and the V segment lost 6 bases, leaving 17 bases of the junction unmatched. CDR3 bases: TGTGCCAGCAGGCCGACAGGGATTCCTGATTCTAAGCAGTATTTT. It yields the protein CASRPTGIPDSKQYF.

In nucleotides, the CDR3 is TGTGCCAGCAGTGTATACACTGAAGCTTTCTTT. This codes for CASSVYTEAFF. The chain recombines TRBV6-1 with TRBJ1-1; D is ambiguous. Deletions cut 4 bases from V and 3 bases from J, with 3 bases between. Germline lookup yields CDR1 MNHNS and CDR2 SASEGT. This CDR3 has 11 amino acids.

The chain combines TRBV6-5 with TRBJ2-7; 10 bases are shared with TRBD2. This CDR3 is 14 amino acids long. With V trimmed by 5 bases and J by 7 bases, 8 bases remained unmatched. Germline values: CDR1 MNHEY, CDR2 SVGAGI. The CDR3 reads CASSPLAGVGEQYF. The CDR3 DNA reads as TGTGCCAGCAGTCCCCTAGCGGGAGTGGGGGAGCAGTACTTC.

The chain has TRBV20-1 and TRBJ2-1, with a possible D match to TRBD2 (6 bases). The CDR3 consists of 13 residues. Germline values: CDR1 DFQATT, CDR2 SNEGSKA (reference sequence). Trimming stripped 0 bases from V and 5 bases from J, with 8 bases between. In DNA form, the CDR3 reads TGCAGTGCTAGAGATTTAGCGGACAATGAGCAGTTCTTC. This translates into CSARDLADNEQFF.

This clonotype occurred a few times. The CDR3 nucleotides read TGTGCCAGCAGTTACTCTCCCGGACAGGGGCTGGAGCAGTACTTC. Protein product: CASSYSPGQGLEQYF. V and J are TRBV6-6 and TRBJ2-7; 9 bases align to TRBD1. Germline values: CDR1 MNHNY, CDR2 SVGAGI (reference sequence). The trim removed 0 bases at V and 7 bases at J, leaving 7 bases unmatched. This CDR3 is 15 amino acids long.

A note on this clonotype: Its ends do not fully match the called genes, so a read error is possible. The chain links TRBV7-3 to TRBJ2-5, with a possible D match to TRBD2 (5 bases). CDR1 is SGHTA, CDR2 FQGTGA, per germline. The CDR3 has 13 amino acids. The CDR3 spells CAGSRGAVETQYF. DNA of the CDR3: TGTGCCGGCAGCCGGGGAGCGGTAGAGACCCAGTACTTC.

DNA of the CDR3: TGCAGTGCTAGAGGGAGGCGTTTCTTTGAAGACCCTATAAGGAACACTGAAGCTTTCTTT. Protein product: CSARGRRFFEDPIRNTEAFF. This sequence joins TRBV20-1 and TRBJ1-1; D is uncertain. V was pared by 1 base and J by 1 base, with 28 bases between. Germline V gene sequence: CDR1 DFQATT, CDR2 SNEGSKA (reference sequence). This CDR3 is built from 20 residues.

This clonotype was seen only a few times. The V call is TRBV29-1, the J call TRBJ1-2; the D is unclear. CDR1 and CDR2 from the germline V gene are SQVTM and ANQGSEA. This CDR3 contains 12 residues. V lost 6 bases to trimming and J lost 9 bases, with 17 bases between them. In nucleotides, the CDR3 is TGCAGCGTCGGAAGTTGGGGAGGGTGCTACACCTTC. It specifies CSVGSWGGCYTF.

This clonotype turned up a few times. CDR3: CASSPGGLYKNIQYF. As DNA, the CDR3 is TGTGCCAGCAGCCCCGGCGGGCTATACAAAAACATTCAGTACTTC. The chain joins TRBV12-3 or TRBV12-4 to TRBJ2-4, with a possible D match to TRBD2 (5 bases). With 6 bases removed from V and 3 bases from J, the gap between germline ends came to 15 bases. The CDR3 spans 15 residues.

The V call is TRBV20-1, the J call TRBJ1-4, with a weak D call TRBD1 (5 bases). The CDR3 has 11 residues. The germline V gene has CDR1 DFQATT and CDR2 SNEGSKA (reference sequence). The V end lost 0 bases, the J end lost 13 bases, and 9 bases lay between the germline ends. The CDR3 here is CSARDRGGLFF. CDR3 sequence (DNA): TGCAGTGCTAGAGATCGTGGGGGACTGTTTTTT.